Listed below are T cell receptor beta chains from one sample, sequenced in a study of Graves' ophthalmopathy and Graves' hyperthyroidism. TCRdb re-called the multiplex PCR reads through MiXCR, storing one row per CDR3 protein. Of 300,000 or so distinct CDR3 sequences in the sample, around a sixth were seen once. The sequenced material came from peripheral blood. Receptor source: an adult man with Graves' ophthalmopathy. CDR3s include the opening cysteine and the closing phenylalanine or tryptophan. Fields, in order: V gene, D gene, J gene, clone size, CDR3 DNA, CDR3 protein. The D gene is left open where the match is weak. A clone size is listed for some rows: how often the clone was seen (once, few, many), or a class if it is expanded.

>TRBV6-1|.|TRBJ1-1|many
TGTGCCAGCAGGGACCGAGCTACGAACACTGAAGCTTTCTTT
CASRDRATNTEAFF
>TRBV29-1|TRBD2|TRBJ2-7|.
TGCAGCGTGAGGACTAGCGGGAGGGCCTCCTACGAGCAGTACTTC
CSVRTSGRASYEQYF
>TRBV6-1|.|TRBJ1-5|.
TGTGCCAGCAGTGAAGCCTCCCTGAACCCGGGACCCCAGCATTTT
CASSEASLNPGPQHF
>TRBV4-1|TRBD2|TRBJ2-7|.
TGCGCCAGCAGCCTGGGACTAGCGAACGACTACGAGCAGTACTTC
CASSLGLANDYEQYF
>TRBV6-1|.|TRBJ1-2|once
TGTGCCAGCAGGCGGGCAGAGGGCTATGGCTACACCTTC
CASRRAEGYGYTF
>TRBV19|TRBD2|TRBJ2-7|many
TGTGCCAGTAGTATAGCCGGCGGGAGTCTGGAGCAGTACTTC
CASSIAGGSLEQYF
>TRBV4-2|TRBD1|TRBJ1-1|.
TGTGCCAGCAGCCCCGGGGAAGGGGGCCTCCTGCACACTGAAGCTTTCTTT
CASSPGEGGLLHTEAFF
>TRBV6-5|.|TRBJ1-2|many
TGTGCCAGCAGTTACGTCAGGGAAAATGGCTACACCTTC
CASSYVRENGYTF
>TRBV19|.|TRBJ2-5|many
TGTGCCAGTAGTCCCAGATTCAGGGAAGAGTCAGAGACCCAGTACTTC
CASSPRFREESETQYF
>TRBV7-8|TRBD1|TRBJ2-7|once
TGTGCCAGCAGTCCTGCCGGGACAGACAACTACGAGCAGTACTTC
CASSPAGTDNYEQYF
>TRBV5-1|.|TRBJ1-1|many
TGCGCCAGCAGCTTGGGGCATCCGAACACTGAAGCTTTCTTT
CASSLGHPNTEAFF
>TRBV7-9|.|TRBJ1-6|many
TGTGCCAGCAGCTTAAACGGGAGGGAGGGCCCACCCCTCCACTTT
CASSLNGREGPPLHF
>TRBV12-3/TRBV12-4|.|TRBJ1-1|many
TGTGCCAGCAGTAAAGACGGTAGGGGGGACACTGAAGCTTTCTTT
CASSKDGRGDTEAFF
>TRBV18|.|TRBJ1-6|many
TGTGCCAGCTCACCCCAGGGGCATGATTCACCCCTCCACTTT
CASSPQGHDSPLHF
>TRBV12-3/TRBV12-4|TRBD1|TRBJ1-6|many
TGTGCCAGCAGTTTAGGGACAGGGGGCTTTTCACCCCTCCACTTT
CASSLGTGGFSPLHF
>TRBV2|TRBD1|TRBJ2-7|.
TGTGCCAGTCAGGGGGTAAACTCCTACGAGCAGTACTTC
CASQGVNSYEQYF
>TRBV7-2|.|TRBJ2-5|.
TGTGCCAGCAGCCCCGCGCGGGGAGAGACCCAGTACTTC
CASSPARGETQYF
>TRBV11-2|TRBD2|TRBJ2-5|many
TGTGCCAGCAGCTTGGGACTAGACCAAGAGACCCAGTACTTC
CASSLGLDQETQYF
>TRBV6-5|.|TRBJ2-5|many
TGTGCCAGCAGTTACTCGAAGGAGCTCGGTGAGACCCAGTACTTC
CASSYSKELGETQYF
>TRBV5-1|.|TRBJ2-7|many
TGCGCCAGCAGCTTGGCGCCCCAACGGCGCCACGAGCAGTACTTC
CASSLAPQRRHEQYF
>TRBV27|.|TRBJ2-7|many
TGTGCCAGCAGTTTATACGGGGCAGGGAAAGGCGAGCAGTACTTC
CASSLYGAGKGEQYF
>TRBV11-1|.|TRBJ1-3|few
TGTGCCAGCAGCTTGGGCAGGACGAGCTCTGGAAACACCATATATTTT
CASSLGRTSSGNTIYF
>TRBV3-1|.|TRBJ2-2|.
TGTGCCAGCAGCGTACAGCCGAACACCGGGGAGCTGTTTTTT
CASSVQPNTGELFF
>TRBV5-1|TRBD1|TRBJ2-7|many
TGCGCCAGCAGCTTGACCGGACAGGGGGCATTCTACGAGCAGTACTTC
CASSLTGQGAFYEQYF
>TRBV11-3|.|TRBJ2-2|.
TGTGCCAGCAGCTTTTTCAGAGGTACCGGGGAGCTGTTTTTT
CASSFFRGTGELFF
>TRBV6-2/TRBV6-3|.|TRBJ1-5|many
TGTGCCAGCAGTCCTACAGGATTGATTGGAAGCAATCAGCCCCAGCATTTT
CASSPTGLIGSNQPQHF
>TRBV6-1|.|TRBJ1-2|many
TGTGCCAGCCTGGCGGACAGCCTGGGGGGCTACACCTTC
CASLADSLGGYTF
>TRBV20-1|TRBD2|TRBJ2-5|many
TGCAGTGCTAGAGCGAGCGGGGGGGCCGGGGAGACCCAGTACTTC
CSARASGGAGETQYF
>TRBV20-1|.|TRBJ2-5|many
TGCAGTGCTAGATCAGGGATCCAAGAGACCCAGTACTTC
CSARSGIQETQYF
>TRBV10-3|TRBD1|TRBJ1-2|many
TGTGCCATCAGGAGGGGACAGGGGGAAAGCGGCTACACCTTC
CAIRRGQGESGYTF
>TRBV15|.|TRBJ2-7|.
TGTGCCACCGCATCGGGGCCAGCATCGGACGAGCAGTACTTC
CATASGPASDEQYF
>TRBV6-6|.|TRBJ1-1|many
TGTGCCAGCAGTTACCCCCCGGGGAAGTTCGGCGGACACATGAACACTGAAGCTTTCTTT
CASSYPPGKFGGHMNTEAFF
>TRBV12-3/TRBV12-4|.|TRBJ2-6|many
TGTGCCAGCAGTTTCGACGTGTCTGGGGCCAACGTCCTGACTTTC
CASSFDVSGANVLTF
>TRBV12-3/TRBV12-4|.|TRBJ1-6|.
TGTGCCAGCAGTTTCTCGGAGACCGGACCCCTCCACTTT
CASSFSETGPLHF
>TRBV12-3/TRBV12-4|.|TRBJ1-2|.
TGTGCCAGCAGTTATTACAGCTATGGCTACACCTTC
CASSYYSYGYTF
>TRBV6-5|.|TRBJ2-5|many
TGTGCCAGCAGGGTTGGTGGGGCCGAGACCCAGTACTTC
CASRVGGAETQYF
>TRBV5-6|.|TRBJ1-1|.
TGTGCCAGCAGCCTCGGGACACGAATTAACACTGAAGCTTTCTTT
CASSLGTRINTEAFF